This passage covers 27 T cell receptor beta chains from one sample sequenced in a study of T cells in Graves' hyperthyroidism and ophthalmopathy. There were TCR beta CDR3 regions amplified from RNA transcripts. When the TCR CDR3 underwent first-round RT-PCR, the HTBI primer set was used. TCRdb itself ran the multiplex PCR reads through MiXCR, one entry per CDR3 protein. The profile covers 550,000 to 600,000 distinct CDR3 sequences, with 35% to 55% appearing a single time and 15% to 20% taken by the ten largest. Sequencing was carried out using peripheral blood or thyroid tissue (not recorded which). The source of these receptors is an adult woman with Graves' disease, either hyperthyroidism or ophthalmopathy (not recorded which).

This clonotype was found a few times. The J gene is TRBJ1-2, the V gene TRBV7-8; D unresolved. Deletions cut 5 bases from V and 12 bases from J, with 13 bases between. The CDR3 runs to 11 residues. CDR1 and CDR2 (germline): SGHVS, FQNEAQ. The CDR3 protein is CASSKGGGNTF. CDR3 in DNA: TGTGCCAGCAGCAAGGGCGGCGGAAACACCTTC. Filled out from reference TRBV7-8 and TRBJ1-2, the complete variable domain reads GAGVSQSPRYKVAKRGQDVALRCDPISGHVSLFWYQQALGQGPEFLTYFQNEAQLDKSGLPSDRFFAERPEGSVSTLKIQRTQQEDSAVYLCASSKGGGNTFGSGTRLTVV.

This clonotype came up many times. The chain employs TRBV28 and TRBJ1-4, with D perhaps matching TRBD1 (5 bases). Germline lookup yields CDR1 MDHEN and CDR2 SYDVKM. The germline V and J ends were trimmed by 5 bases and 4 bases, with 8 bases remaining between them. The CDR3 sequence is 13 residues long. DNA of the CDR3: TGTGCCAGCAGTAGGGGACGTAATGAAAAACTGTTTTTT. The encoded protein is CASSRGRNEKLFF.

This clonotype occurred many times. The V and J genes are TRBV5-1 and TRBJ2-7; D uncertain. Germline CDR1 and CDR2: SGHRS and YFSETQ. Trimming cost V 3 bases and J 6 bases, with 19 bases left between them. The CDR3 consists of 15 residues. The CDR3 spells CASSSGSLGSSEQYF. As DNA, the CDR3 is TGCGCCAGCAGCTCCGGCAGTTTAGGGTCATCCGAGCAGTACTTC.

This clonotype has a count of ten or more. The chain joins TRBV20-1 to TRBJ2-7; 10 positions agree with TRBD1. The CDR3 has 18 residues. Germline-derived CDR1 and CDR2 are DFQATT and SNEGSKA (reference sequence). The CDR3 nucleotides read TGCAGCCCAACACCCCCCTTCCCGGGACAGGGGATTTCCTACGAGCAGTACTTC. It specifies CSPTPPFPGQGISYEQYF.

This clonotype was seen ten or more times. J is TRBJ1-2 and V is TRBV6-1; no reliable D call. This CDR3 comprises 15 residues. Germline CDR1 reads MNHNS; CDR2 reads SASEGT. V was clipped by 2 bases and J by 0 bases, with 10 bases between them. The CDR3: CASSEIGRSNYGYTF. In nucleotides, the CDR3 is TGTGCCAGCAGTGAAATAGGACGGTCTAACTATGGCTACACCTTC.

This clonotype showed up many times. The CDR3 sequence: CASTTRRAGREGYTGELFF. The CDR3 coding sequence is TGTGCCAGCACCACCCGAAGGGCCGGGCGGGAGGGATACACCGGGGAGCTGTTTTTT. The chain combines TRBV2 with TRBJ2-2, with TRBD2 identical over 9 bases. The germline V gene has CDR1 SNHLY and CDR2 FYNNEI. V shed 7 bases and J 3 bases; nucleotides not matched to a gene: 18. The CDR3 is made up of 19 amino acids.

In its sample, this clonotype was seen many times. This chain's CDR3 is CASSLGQGVNYGYTF. The CDR3 DNA follows: TGTGCCAGCAGCTTGGGGCAGGGGGTTAACTATGGCTACACCTTC. The V and J genes are TRBV5-8 and TRBJ1-2; 7 nucleotides align to TRBD1. The CDR3 spans 15 residues. The germline gives CDR1 SGHTS, CDR2 YDEGEE. The J segment lost 1 base and the V segment lost 0 bases, leaving 3 bases of the junction unmatched.

In the case of this clonotype: It is likely a read error, because the conserved phenylalanine at the end of the CDR3 is missing. The limits of the CDR3 on the DNA are not certain, so only TCRdb's listed CDR3 is given. The chain uses TRBV20-1 and TRBJ2-7; the table calls TRBD1, which could not be checked here. The CDR3 is made up of 8 amino acids, end residues included. From germline, CDR1 is DFQATT and CDR2 SNEGSKA (reference sequence). CDR3 residues: CSARDRGL.

This clonotype has ten or more counts. The chain joins TRBV6-5 to TRBJ2-7; 10 bases align to TRBD1. CDR1 MNHEY and CDR2 SVGAGI come from the germline V gene. V dropped 6 bases and J dropped 2; count of bases not matched to a gene: 10. The CDR3 totals 16 residues. The CDR3 nucleotides are TGTGCCAGCAGCTTCGATCCGGGACAGGGGACCTACGAGCAGTACTTC. Encoded protein: CASSFDPGQGTYEQYF.

This clonotype was recorded once. The V gene is TRBV15, the J gene TRBJ1-2, with D uncertain. Germline V lookup: CDR1 LNHNV, CDR2 YYDKDF (reference sequence). The CDR3 spans 17 residues. V was cut by 0 bases and J by 0 bases, with 14 bases left in between. The CDR3 region is CATSRDQATTSNYGYTF. The CDR3 nucleotides are TGTGCCACCAGCAGAGATCAGGCTACGACCTCTAACTATGGCTACACCTTC.

As to this clonotype: A much more abundant neighbour one base away suggests this may be a read error. DNA for the CDR3: TGTGCCAGCAGCTGGCCAGGGGGCATGGATTCACCCCTCCACTTT. Translated: CASSWPGGMDSPLHF. The rearrangement joins TRBV7-9 to TRBJ1-6; 8 nucleotides agree with TRBD1. There are 15 residues in the CDR3. Germline V gene data show CDR1 as SEHNR and CDR2 as FQNEAQ (reference sequence). Trimming took 4 bases from V and 8 from J; bases not matched to a gene: 7.

This chain joins TRBV15 and TRBJ1-6; 9 positions agree with TRBD1. Germline V gene lookup returns CDR1 LNHNV and CDR2 YYDKDF (reference sequence). The CDR3 is 13 residues long. Trimming at V came to 4 bases and at J to 13 bases, leaving 5 bases not matched to a gene. DNA for the CDR3: TGTGCCACCAGCATTAGGGGACAGGGTCCCCTCCACTTT. Protein: CATSIRGQGPLHF.

The V call is TRBV29-1, the J call TRBJ1-5; D is undetermined. Trimming left V 7 bases short and J 2 bases short, with 9 bases between. The CDR3 consists of 12 residues. Germline V gene data show CDR1 as SQVTM and CDR2 as ANQGSEA. CDR3 bases: TGCAGCGCGGGCCCAGGCAATCAGCCCCAGCATTTT. This codes for CSAGPGNQPQHF. Full variable domain (remainder filled in from reference TRBV29-1 and TRBJ1-5): SAVISQKPSRDICQRGTSLTIQCQVDSQVTMMFWYRQQPGQSLTLIATANQGSEATYESGFVIDKFPISRPNLTFSTLTVSNMSPEDSSIYLCSAGPGNQPQHFGDGTRLSIL.

This clonotype was detected ten times or more. The chain joins TRBV9 to TRBJ1-5; D is unresolved. In germline, CDR1 is SGDLS, CDR2 YYNGEE. The CDR3 length is 13 residues. The germline V and J ends were trimmed by 3 bases and 7 bases, with 11 bases remaining between them. CDR3 protein: CASSGPGGQPQHF. The DNA for the CDR3 is TGTGCCAGCAGCGGCCCCGGCGGACAGCCCCAGCATTTT.

The rearrangement links TRBV5-6 to TRBJ1-3, with D maybe TRBD1 (5 bases). Trimming stripped 0 bases from V and 3 bases from J, with 13 bases between. Germline loops: CDR1 SGHDT, CDR2 YYEEEE. This CDR3 spans 16 amino acids. CDR3 sequence (DNA): TGTGCCAGCAGCTTGGGGGCAGGGATCCTTGGAAACACCATATATTTT. Protein sequence: CASSLGAGILGNTIYF.

The rearrangement links TRBV7-2 to TRBJ1-5; tentatively, D is TRBD1 (5 bases). Germline V CDR1 and CDR2: SGHTA, FQGNSA. The V end lost 5 bases, the J end lost 14 bases, and 19 bases lay between the germline ends. The CDR3 has 13 amino acids. CDR3 DNA sequence: TGTGCCAGCAGCCTGACAGCAAGCTCCTACGAGCATTTT. Translated, it gives CASSLTASSYEHF.

The gene calls are TRBV20-1 and TRBJ2-5; D not certain. From germline, CDR1 is DFQATT and CDR2 SNEGSKA (reference sequence). The CDR3 length is 12 residues. Trimming left V 1 base short and J 5 bases short, with 8 bases between. This CDR3 reads CSARGWVETQYF. The CDR3 DNA reads as TGCAGTGCTAGAGGGTGGGTTGAGACCCAGTACTTC.

Comment on this clonotype: One end of the junction varies from germline; a read error may be responsible. The chain links TRBV7-9 to TRBJ2-6, with D perhaps TRBD1 (5 bases). The CDR3 consists of 14 residues. Germline loops: CDR1 SEHNR, CDR2 FQNEAQ (reference sequence). CDR3 bases: TGTGCCAGCAGCCTGAGCTCTGGGGCCAACGTCCTGGCTTTC. This gives the protein CASSLSSGANVLAF.

This clonotype was picked up a small number of times. This may stem from a read error, because a much larger clone lies one nucleotide away. The chain uses TRBV4-3 and TRBJ1-2, with D possibly being TRBD1 (6 bases). The CDR3 runs 14 residues. CDR1 and CDR2 (germline): LGHNA, YSLEER. The CDR3 region has the DNA TGCGCCAGCAGCCAAGATATGGGGGCGCTTGGCCACACCTTC. Its translation is CASSQDMGALGHTF.

This clonotype was counted a few times. The genes are TRBV28 and TRBJ2-7, with 8 bases that match TRBD1. V trimming: 7 bases; J trimming: 5 bases; junction bases outside the gene matches: 7. CDR3 length: 13 amino acids. From germline, CDR1 is MDHEN and CDR2 SYDVKM. Here the CDR3 reads CASNSPGGNEQYF. The CDR3 DNA is TGTGCCAGCAATTCCCCAGGGGGCAACGAGCAGTACTTC.

This clonotype was seen just once. The J gene is TRBJ1-4, the V gene TRBV4-3; D call uncertain. Between the trimmed V and J ends, which lost 0 bases and 6 bases, there was a span of 11 bases. Germline values: CDR1 LGHNA, CDR2 YSLEER. CDR3 length: 15 amino acids. CDR3 in amino acids: CASSQDQQYDEKLFF. In DNA, the CDR3 is TGCGCCAGCAGCCAAGATCAACAGTATGATGAAAAACTGTTTTTT.

The count of this clonotype is one. Relative to the germline gene, one junction end is altered; a read error may explain this. The chain uses TRBV3-1 and TRBJ2-7; the D is unclear. Looked up from germline, CDR1 is LGHDT and CDR2 is YNNKEL (reference sequence). The CDR3 totals 14 residues. DNA for the CDR3: TGTGCCAGCAGCCATAGTCTCAACTCCTACGAGCAGCACTTC. Protein product: CASSHSLNSYEQHF.

The count of this clonotype is one. The chain has TRBV6-6 and TRBJ2-5, with TRBD2 matching over 11 bases. This CDR3 is built from 16 residues. Looked up from germline, CDR1 is MNHNY and CDR2 is SVGAGI (reference sequence). Trimming cost V 3 bases and J 2 bases; bases outside gene matches: 5. The CDR3 region is CASSYEASGRQETQYF. The CDR3 DNA reads TGTGCCAGCAGTTATGAGGCTAGCGGGAGGCAAGAGACCCAGTACTTC.

This clonotype has at least ten counts. The rearrangement uses TRBV6-1 and TRBJ1-3, with 7 bases fitting TRBD1. Germline trimming cut 4 bases from V and 8 bases from J; bases unmatched to any gene: 11. CDR3 length: 15 amino acids. Germline assignment: CDR1 MNHNS and CDR2 SASEGT. This CDR3 reads CASSALQGTTDTIYF. CDR3 in DNA: TGTGCCAGCAGTGCACTACAGGGGACGACGGACACCATATATTTT.

This clonotype appeared many times. The chain is built from TRBV2 and TRBJ1-6; D is possibly TRBD1 (6 bases). The CDR3 runs to 16 residues. Between the trimmed V and J ends, which lost 3 bases and 9 bases, there was a span of 18 bases. The germline V gene has CDR1 SNHLY and CDR2 FYNNEI. The CDR3 region is CASSDTTGGSVSPLHF. CDR3 nucleotides: TGTGCCAGCAGTGATACGACAGGCGGTTCGGTTTCACCCCTCCACTTT.

This clonotype has ten or more counts. The chain uses TRBV12-3 or TRBV12-4 and TRBJ2-7; 8 bases fit TRBD2. Germline trimming cut 7 bases from V and 2 bases from J; bases unmatched to any gene: 10. This CDR3 comprises 15 residues. The CDR3 spells CASTSASGYTYEQYF. The CDR3 DNA sequence: TGTGCCAGCACTTCGGCTAGCGGGTATACCTACGAGCAGTACTTC.

This clonotype was observed many times. This chain connects TRBV7-9 to TRBJ2-2; D gene uncertain. Germline V lookup: CDR1 SEHNR, CDR2 FQNEAQ (reference sequence). V was pared by 2 bases and J by 6 bases, with 10 bases between. The length of the CDR3 is 14 residues. CDR3 amino acids: CASSLIKISGELFF. The CDR3 nucleotides read TGTGCCAGCAGCTTAATCAAGATCTCCGGGGAGCTGTTTTTT.